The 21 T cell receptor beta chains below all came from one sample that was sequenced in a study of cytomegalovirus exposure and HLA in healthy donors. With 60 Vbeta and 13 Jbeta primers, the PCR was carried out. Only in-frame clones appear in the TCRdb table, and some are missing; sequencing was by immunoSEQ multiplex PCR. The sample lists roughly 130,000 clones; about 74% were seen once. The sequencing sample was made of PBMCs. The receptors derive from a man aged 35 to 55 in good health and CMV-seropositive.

The CDR3 DNA reads as TGTGCCAGCAGTTACGGGGGTCAAGGGGGACATCAGCCCCAGCATTTT. Translated: CASSYGGQGGHQPQHF. The V call is TRBV6-5, the J call TRBJ1-5; a possible D gene is TRBD1 (6 bases). V shed 2 bases and J shed 5 bases, with 16 bases lying between them. The germline gives CDR1 MNHEY, CDR2 SVGAGI. This CDR3 region has 16 residues.

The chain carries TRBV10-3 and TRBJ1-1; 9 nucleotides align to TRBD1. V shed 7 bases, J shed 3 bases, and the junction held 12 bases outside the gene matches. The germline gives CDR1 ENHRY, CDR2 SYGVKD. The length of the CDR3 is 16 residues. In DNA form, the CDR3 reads TGTGCCATCAAAACCGGGACAGGGAGTTCCCACACTGAAGCTTTCTTT. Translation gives CAIKTGTGSSHTEAFF.

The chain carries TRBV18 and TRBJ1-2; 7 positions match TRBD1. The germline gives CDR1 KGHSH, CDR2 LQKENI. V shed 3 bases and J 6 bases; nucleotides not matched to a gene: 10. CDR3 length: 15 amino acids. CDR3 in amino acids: CASSPDRAPGDGYTF. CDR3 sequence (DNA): TGTGCCAGCTCACCTGACAGGGCACCAGGGGATGGCTACACCTTC.

The DNA for the CDR3 is TGTGCCAGCAGAGCCACGAGGGCAACTAATGAAAAACTGTTTTTT. It yields the protein CASRATRATNEKLFF. The gene calls are TRBV7-6 and TRBJ1-4; no definite D call. Germline V gene data show CDR1 as SGHVS and CDR2 as FNYEAQ. Between the trimmed V and J ends, which lost 6 bases and 0 bases, there was a span of 11 bases. This CDR3 comprises 15 residues.

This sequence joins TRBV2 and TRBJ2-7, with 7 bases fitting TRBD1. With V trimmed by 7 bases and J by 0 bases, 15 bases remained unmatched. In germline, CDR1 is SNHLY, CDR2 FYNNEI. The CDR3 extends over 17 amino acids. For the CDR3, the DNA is TGTGCCAGCATTTCAACGCGAGGGGGACAGCCCTCCTACGAGCAGTACTTC. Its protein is CASISTRGGQPSYEQYF.

The CDR3, as DNA: TGTGCCAGCAGCGAGGGGGGGGGCATGGAGACCCAGTACTTC. This sequence encodes CASSEGGGMETQYF. V usage is TRBV7-8 and J usage is TRBJ2-5; the D gene is possibly TRBD2 (7 bases). Trimming took off 5 bases at V and 5 bases at J, with 15 bases between the two ends. Germline CDR1 SGHVS, CDR2 FQNEAQ. The CDR3 covers 14 residues.

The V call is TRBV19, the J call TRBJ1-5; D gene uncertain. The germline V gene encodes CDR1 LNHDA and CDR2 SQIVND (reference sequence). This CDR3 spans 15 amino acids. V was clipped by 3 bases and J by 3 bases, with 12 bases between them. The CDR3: CASSMGRDYNQPQHF. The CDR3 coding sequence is TGTGCCAGTAGTATGGGGAGGGATTACAATCAGCCCCAGCATTTT.

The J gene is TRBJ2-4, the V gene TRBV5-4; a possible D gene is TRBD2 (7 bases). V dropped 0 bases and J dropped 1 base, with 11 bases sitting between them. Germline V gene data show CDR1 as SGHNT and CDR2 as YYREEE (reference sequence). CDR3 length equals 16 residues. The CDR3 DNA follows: TGTGCCAGCAGCTTGGGCGGGGGCGGCGCCAAAAACATTCAGTACTTC. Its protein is CASSLGGGGAKNIQYF.

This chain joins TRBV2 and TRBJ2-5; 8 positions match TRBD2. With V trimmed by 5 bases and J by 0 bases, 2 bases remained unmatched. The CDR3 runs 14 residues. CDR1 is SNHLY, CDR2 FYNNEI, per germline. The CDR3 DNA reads TGTGCCAGCAGTCCTAGCGGGCACCAAGAGACCCAGTACTTC. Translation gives CASSPSGHQETQYF.

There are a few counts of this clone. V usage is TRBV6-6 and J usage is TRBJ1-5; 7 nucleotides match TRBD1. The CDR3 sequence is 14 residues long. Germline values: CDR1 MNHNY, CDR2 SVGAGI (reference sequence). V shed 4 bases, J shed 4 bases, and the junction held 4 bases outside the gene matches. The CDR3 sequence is CASSSGTANQPQHF. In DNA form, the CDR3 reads TGTGCCAGCAGTTCCGGGACAGCTAATCAGCCCCAGCATTTT.

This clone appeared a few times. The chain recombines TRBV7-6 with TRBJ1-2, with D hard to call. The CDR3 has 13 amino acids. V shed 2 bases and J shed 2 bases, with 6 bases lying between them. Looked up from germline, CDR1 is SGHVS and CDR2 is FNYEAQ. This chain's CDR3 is CASSLYGNYGYTF. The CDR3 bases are TGTGCCAGCAGCTTATACGGGAACTATGGCTACACCTTC.

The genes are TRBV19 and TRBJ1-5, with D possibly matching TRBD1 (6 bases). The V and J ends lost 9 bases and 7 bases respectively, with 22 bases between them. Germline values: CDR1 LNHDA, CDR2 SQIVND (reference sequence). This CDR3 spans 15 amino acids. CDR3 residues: CASAVGGAWGQPQHF. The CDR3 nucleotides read TGTGCCAGCGCCGTGGGGGGGGCTTGGGGGCAGCCCCAGCATTTT.

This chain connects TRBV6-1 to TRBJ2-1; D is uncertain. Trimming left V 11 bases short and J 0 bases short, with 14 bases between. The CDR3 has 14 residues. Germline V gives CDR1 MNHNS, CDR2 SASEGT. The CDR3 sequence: CAATSASSYNEQFF. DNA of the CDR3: TGTGCCGCGACCAGCGCAAGCTCCTACAATGAGCAGTTCTTC.

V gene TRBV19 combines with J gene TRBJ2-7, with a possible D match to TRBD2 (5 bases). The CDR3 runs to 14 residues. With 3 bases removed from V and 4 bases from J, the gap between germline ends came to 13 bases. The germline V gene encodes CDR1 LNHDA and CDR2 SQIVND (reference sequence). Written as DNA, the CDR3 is TGTGCCAGTAGTATTGGGAGAGGACCGTACGAGCAGTACTTC. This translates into CASSIGRGPYEQYF. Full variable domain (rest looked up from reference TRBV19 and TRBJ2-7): DGGITQSPKYLFRKEGQNVTLSCEQNLNHDAMYWYRQDPGQGLRLIYYSQIVNDFQKGDIAEGYSVSREKKESFPLTVTSAQKNPTAFYLCASSIGRGPYEQYFGPGTRLTVT.

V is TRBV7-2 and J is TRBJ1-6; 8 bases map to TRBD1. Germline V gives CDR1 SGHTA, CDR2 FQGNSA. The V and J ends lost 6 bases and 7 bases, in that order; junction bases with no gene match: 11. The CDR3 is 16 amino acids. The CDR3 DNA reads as TGTGCCAGCAGTTTCAAATTGGACAGGGTAAATTCACCCCTCCACTTT. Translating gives CASSFKLDRVNSPLHF.

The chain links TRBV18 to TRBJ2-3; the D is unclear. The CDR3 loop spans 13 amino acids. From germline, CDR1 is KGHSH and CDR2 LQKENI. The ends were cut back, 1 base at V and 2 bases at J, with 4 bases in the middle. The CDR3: CASSPLHTDTQYF. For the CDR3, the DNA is TGTGCCAGCTCACCACTCCACACAGATACGCAGTATTTT.

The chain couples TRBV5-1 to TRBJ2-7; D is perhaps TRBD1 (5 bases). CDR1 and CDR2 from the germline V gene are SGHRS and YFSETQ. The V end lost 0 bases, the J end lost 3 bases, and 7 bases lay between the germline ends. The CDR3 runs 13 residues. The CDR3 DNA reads TGCGCCAGCAGCTTGGAGGGGTACTACGAGCAGTACTTC. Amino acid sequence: CASSLEGYYEQYF.

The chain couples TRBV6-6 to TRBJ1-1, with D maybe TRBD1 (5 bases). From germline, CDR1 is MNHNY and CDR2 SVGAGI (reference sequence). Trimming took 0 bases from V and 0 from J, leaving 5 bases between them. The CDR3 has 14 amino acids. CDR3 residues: CASSYSGVNTEAFF. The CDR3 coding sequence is TGTGCCAGCAGTTACTCAGGGGTGAACACTGAAGCTTTCTTT.

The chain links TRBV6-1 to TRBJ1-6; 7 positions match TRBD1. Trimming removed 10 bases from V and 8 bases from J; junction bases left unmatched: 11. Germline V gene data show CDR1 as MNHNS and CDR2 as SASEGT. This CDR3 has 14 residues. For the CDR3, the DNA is TGTGCCACCCTGCTCGGGACAGTCCATTCACCCCTCCACTTT. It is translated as CATLLGTVHSPLHF.

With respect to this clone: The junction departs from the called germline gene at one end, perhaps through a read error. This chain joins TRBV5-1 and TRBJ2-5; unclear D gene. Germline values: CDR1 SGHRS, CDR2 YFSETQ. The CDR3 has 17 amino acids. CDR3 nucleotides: TGCGCCAGCAGCCCAGTTATTCAGGAAGCTCTCCAAGGGACCCAGTACTTC. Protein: CASSPVIQEALQGTQYF.

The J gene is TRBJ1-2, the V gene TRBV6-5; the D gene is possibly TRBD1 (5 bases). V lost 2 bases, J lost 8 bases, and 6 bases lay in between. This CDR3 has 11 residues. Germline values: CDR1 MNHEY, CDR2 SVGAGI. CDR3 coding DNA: TGTGCCAGCAGTTACAGGGGCGGCTACACCTTC. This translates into CASSYRGGYTF.